This T cell receptor (beta chain) emerged from a study of control samples from healthy donors and cancer patients. The CDR3 loop spans 14 amino acids. Trimming took 7 bases from V and 8 from J, leaving 20 bases between them. Germline assignment: CDR1 LGHDT and CDR2 YNNKEL (reference sequence). TCRdb's copy holds only in-frame clones and misses some; the assay was immunoSEQ multiplex PCR. Altogether tens of thousands of clones are present, 65% to 85% being singletons, with the ten largest covering more than 30%. Sequences were obtained from PBMCs. The sequence was collected from a man aged 70 or older with lung cancer. The chain links TRBV3-1 (or the pseudogene TRBV3-2) to TRBJ1-1; TRBD1 is a possible D gene (6 bases). The CDR3 loop is CASIKVYTGYEAFF. CDR3 nucleotide sequence: TGTGCCAGCATCAAAGTCTATACAGGGTACGAAGCTTTCTTT.